The source of this TCR beta chain is a study of T-cell reconstitution after alpha-beta-depleted transplantation in children. The study, taken as a whole, reports: Hyperexpanded clones declined; after one year, newly produced T cells mostly supplied diversity. There were some patients whose high TCRbeta diversity at day 60 came from surviving recipient T cells and thymic progenitors. There were reportedly several hundred expanded graft clones from which alpha-beta T cells came about two months after transplant.

With respect to this clonotype: The antigen is unknown.

It was with unique molecular identifiers that the TCRbeta library was prepared. TCRdb called the PCR reads again in MiXCR, with one record for every CDR3 protein. The repertoire holds around 440,000 distinct CDR3 sequences, with 15% to 20% as singletons. The CDR3 extends over 14 amino acids. V lost 6 bases and J 1 base, leaving 13 bases between the germline ends. CDR1 and CDR2 (germline): DFQATT, SNEGSKA (reference sequence). The material was PBMCs, mostly from graft donor cells, obtained 360 days after TCRalphabeta/CD19-depleted stem cell transplant. This sequence was found in a boy younger than two who had a stem cell transplant for Wiskott-Aldrich syndrome, so the T cells may come from the graft donor. The rearrangement uses TRBV20-1 and TRBJ2-1; tentative D call: TRBD2 (5 bases). The CDR3 sequence: CSAPAGASYNEQFF. In nucleotides, the CDR3 is TGCAGTGCGCCTGCGGGTGCATCCTACAATGAGCAGTTCTTC.